What follows is one T cell receptor beta chain and its context. Its antigen is currently unknown. Produced via immunoSEQ multiplex PCR; TCRdb's table is partial and in-frame only. The table lists tens of thousands of clones, around 84% of them singletons. The sample belongs to a study of OX40 agonist ivuxolimab in advanced cancers. Study-wide background: Ivuxolimab, which patients received intravenously every 2 weeks, was dosed at 0.01 to 10 mg/kg. Study-wide findings and caveats: Clonal expansion among partial responders at 0.1-3.0 mg/kg ranked near the lowest. CD4+ T cells averaged fewer expanded clones than CD8+ T cells.

Trimming stripped 2 bases from V and 1 base from J, with 5 bases between. The CDR3 is 13 amino acids. Germline assignment: CDR1 SGHTA and CDR2 FQGTGA. The source of this sequence is an adult with an advanced solid tumor such as melanoma, head and neck, liver or kidney cancer. The rearrangement joins TRBV7-3 to TRBJ1-1; TRBD1 is a possible D gene (5 bases). This sample comprised CD4+ or CD8+ T cells sorted from blood, obtained in a trial of the OX40 agonist ivuxolimab. The CDR3 spells CASSLDRNTEAFF. CDR3 nucleotides: TGTGCCAGCAGCTTAGACAGGAACACTGAAGCTTTCTTT.